This TCR beta chain was profiled in a study of blood T cell repertoires in COVID-19. The data were produced by immunoSEQ multiplex PCR, yet TCRdb's version contains in-frame clones alone and is incomplete. The sample holds around 200,000 clones; about 80% are singletons and the top ten take roughly 2.6%. The table lists this clone with a count of one. Trimming cost V 3 bases and J 6 bases; bases outside gene matches: 6. CDR3 size: 15 residues. Germline-derived CDR1 and CDR2 are SGDLS and YYNGEE. This TCR was recovered from a human donor with acute or convalescent COVID-19. The donor label of this sample is uncertain. This chain connects TRBV9 to TRBJ1-4; 9 bases match TRBD1. Material for sequencing was peripheral blood. The CDR3 is CASSALGQGHEKLFF. The CDR3 nucleotides read TGTGCCAGCAGCGCGCTGGGACAGGGCCATGAAAAACTGTTTTTT.